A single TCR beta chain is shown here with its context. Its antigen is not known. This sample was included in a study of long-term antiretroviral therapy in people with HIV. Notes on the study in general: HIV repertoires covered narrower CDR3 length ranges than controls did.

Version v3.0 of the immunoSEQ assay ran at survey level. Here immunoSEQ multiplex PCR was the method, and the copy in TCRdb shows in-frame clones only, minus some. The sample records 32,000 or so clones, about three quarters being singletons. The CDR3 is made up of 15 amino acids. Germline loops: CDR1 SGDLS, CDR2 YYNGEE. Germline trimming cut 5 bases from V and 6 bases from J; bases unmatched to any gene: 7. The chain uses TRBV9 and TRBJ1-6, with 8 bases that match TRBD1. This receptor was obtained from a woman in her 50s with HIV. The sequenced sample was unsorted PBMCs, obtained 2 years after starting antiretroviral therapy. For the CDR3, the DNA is TGTGCCAGCAGTCTAGTGGACAGGGTTAATTCACCCCTCCACTTT. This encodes CASSLVDRVNSPLHF.